The source of this T cell receptor beta chain is a study of CD8 T cells in Susac syndrome. CD8+ and CD4+ T cells taken from blood had their TCR beta sequenced. The individuals used as controls were healthy donors who had been matched for both age and sex. Through negative isolation, CD4+ and CD8+ T cells were obtained, while TEMRA cells were enriched using FACS. This clonotype was counted between two and nine times. The germline CDR1 and CDR2 sequences are LNHDA and SQIVND (reference sequence). The CDR3 totals 13 residues. The V segment lost 6 bases and the J segment 7 bases; nucleotides outside the gene matches: 6. An input of roughly 0.45 to 1 ug of RNA was subjected to reverse transcription using random hexamers. An immunoSEQ multiplex PCR amplified TCR beta CDR3 over 54 Vbeta and 13 Jbeta. TCRdb passed the immunoSEQ multiplex PCR reads through MiXCR, listing each CDR3 protein once. The table has 150,000 or so distinct CDR3 sequences, more than 90% seen once.

Sequenced sample: CD4+ T cells from PBMCs. The sequence was collected from a human donor in good health. V gene TRBV19 combines with J gene TRBJ2-1; 7 bases align to TRBD2. The CDR3 nucleotides read TGTGCCAGTAGCCGACTAGCTGGGAATGAGCAGTTCTTC. This gives the protein CASSRLAGNEQFF.